This passage covers 21 T cell receptor beta chains from one sample sequenced in a study of T-cell memory formation after mild COVID-19. MiXCR was run by TCRdb on the 5' RACE reads, yielding one entry per CDR3 protein. This table holds 200,000 to 250,000 distinct CDR3 sequences, 8% to 11% found once. Specimen: PBMCs or a T cell subset sorted from them (not recorded which). The receptors come from a man younger than 30 who had mild COVID-19 (a few samples of this study predate the infection). Cell type and time point are not known.

The chain combines TRBV4-3 with TRBJ2-1; TRBD2 matches at 13 bases. Per germline, CDR1 LGHNA and CDR2 YSLEER. The CDR3 is 15 amino acids. V was pared by 4 bases and J by 11 bases, with 8 bases of the junction left unmatched. In nucleotides, the CDR3 is TGCGCCAGCAGCCCCGGACTAGCGGGGGCATTTAAGCAGTTCTTC. Amino acid sequence: CASSPGLAGAFKQFF.

There are many counts of this clonotype. The V call is TRBV5-1, the J call TRBJ1-4; D gene uncertain. The V end lost 1 base, the J end lost 7 bases, and 8 bases lay between the germline ends. Germline V lookup: CDR1 SGHRS, CDR2 YFSETQ. CDR3 length: 13 residues. Here the CDR3 reads CASSLPAGEKLFF. Here the CDR3 DNA reads TGCGCCAGCAGCTTGCCCGCAGGTGAAAAACTGTTTTTT.

This clonotype was recorded a few times. The chain carries TRBV5-1 and TRBJ1-6; TRBD1 might be the D (6 bases). Trimming shortened V by 4 bases and J by 7 bases, and 15 bases separated the two germline ends. This CDR3 region has 15 residues. The germline CDR1 and CDR2 sequences are SGHRS and YFSETQ. DNA of the CDR3: TGCGCCAGCAGCCCAGAGGGGGGGACAAATTCACCCCTCCACTTT. This translates into CASSPEGGTNSPLHF.

J is TRBJ2-3 and V is TRBV6-1; D possibly matches TRBD1 or TRBD2 (5 bases each). This CDR3 comprises 16 residues. Between the trimmed V and J ends, which lost 1 base and 3 bases, there was a span of 14 bases. CDR1 is MNHNS, CDR2 SASEGT, per germline. This chain's CDR3 is CASSEGWGKGTDTQYF. The DNA for the CDR3 is TGTGCCAGCAGTGAAGGGTGGGGGAAGGGGACAGATACGCAGTATTTT.

The rearrangement uses TRBV10-3 and TRBJ2-3; 10 bases are a match to TRBD1. CDR1 and CDR2 (germline): ENHRY, SYGVKD. The CDR3 length is 15 residues. J gave up 2 bases and V 5 bases, and 4 bases lay outside the gene matches. In DNA, the CDR3 is TGTGCCATCAGTAGACAGGGGGCGAACACAGATACGCAGTATTTT. Amino acids: CAISRQGANTDTQYF.

This clonotype has more than one count but fewer than ten. This chain connects TRBV6-5 to TRBJ2-3, with 8 bases identical to TRBD2. From germline, CDR1 is MNHEY and CDR2 SVGAGI. The V and J ends lost 4 bases and 1 base, in that order; junction bases with no gene match: 4. The CDR3 covers 15 residues. The CDR3 sequence is CASSSFGGGTDTQYF. The DNA for the CDR3 is TGTGCCAGCAGTTCTTTCGGGGGGGGCACAGATACGCAGTATTTT.

This clonotype appeared many times. The chain is built from TRBV5-1 and TRBJ2-1; tentative D call: TRBD2 (5 bases). Trimming removed 7 bases at V and 0 bases at J, with 26 bases between. Germline V gene data show CDR1 as SGHRS and CDR2 as YFSETQ. The CDR3 contains 19 residues. CDR3 sequence (DNA): TGCGCCAGCTGCCCCGGGAAGGAGTTTAATTTTTTCTCCTACAATGAGCAGTTCTTC. Its protein product is CASCPGKEFNFFSYNEQFF.

This clonotype was detected a few times. The rearrangement uses TRBV15 and TRBJ2-1; TRBD1 matches 10 bases. The junction had 12 bases not matched to a gene; V was cut back by 6 bases and J by 10 bases. Germline CDR1 and CDR2: LNHNV and YYDKDF (reference sequence). This CDR3 contains 15 residues. CDR3 bases: TGTGCCACCAGTGTGGGACAGGGGATTTTAGGAGAGCAGTTCTTC. It is translated as CATSVGQGILGEQFF.

The chain joins TRBV29-1 to TRBJ1-1, with D possibly matching TRBD1 (5 bases). The germline V gene encodes CDR1 SQVTM and CDR2 ANQGSEA. Trimming took off 7 bases at V and 4 bases at J, with 10 bases between the two ends. This CDR3 has 11 residues. The CDR3 DNA sequence: TGCAGCGCCTGTGGGGGCACTGAAGCTTTCTTT. Protein: CSACGGTEAFF. The variable domain in full, with the rest retrieved from reference TRBV29-1 and TRBJ1-1, is SAVISQKPSRDICQRGTSLTIQCQVDSQVTMMFWYRQQPGQSLTLIATANQGSEATYESGFVIDKFPISRPNLTFSTLTVSNMSPEDSSIYLCSACGGTEAFFGQGTRLTVV.

This clonotype was found many times. The genes are TRBV20-1 and TRBJ2-7; D is possibly TRBD1 (5 bases). Germline values: CDR1 DFQATT, CDR2 SNEGSKA (reference sequence). The ends were cut back, 5 bases at V and 6 bases at J, with 11 bases in the middle. The CDR3 is 11 residues long. The CDR3 region is CSAGAPLEQYF. DNA for the CDR3: TGCAGTGCTGGGGCCCCGCTCGAGCAGTACTTC.

The V call is TRBV7-3, the J call TRBJ1-1, with 10 bases that match TRBD1. Germline-derived CDR1 and CDR2 are SGHTA and FQGTGA. The CDR3 length is 13 residues. After removal of 5 bases from V and 7 bases from J, the junction contained 4 bases not matched to a gene. The CDR3 DNA reads as TGTGCCAGCAGCATGACAGGGGGCGGTGAAGCTTTCTTT. This gives the protein CASSMTGGGEAFF.

This clonotype was counted a few times. The V call is TRBV7-8, the J call TRBJ2-7; the match to TRBD1 covers 8 bases. Trimming cost V 2 bases and J 3 bases; bases outside gene matches: 12. The CDR3 is made up of 17 amino acids. Germline-derived CDR1 and CDR2 are SGHVS and FQNEAQ. The DNA of the CDR3 is TGTGCCAGCAGCTTATTTCCTCCGCGGGACAGGCTCTACGAGCAGTACTTC. This sequence encodes CASSLFPPRDRLYEQYF. Using reference TRBV7-8 and TRBJ2-7 for the parts outside the CDR3, the full variable domain is GAGVSQSPRYKVAKRGQDVALRCDPISGHVSLFWYQQALGQGPEFLTYFQNEAQLDKSGLPSDRFFAERPEGSVSTLKIQRTQQEDSAVYLCASSLFPPRDRLYEQYFGPGTRLTVT.

The V and J genes are TRBV20-1 and TRBJ1-5; tentatively, D is TRBD1 (5 bases). V dropped 6 bases and J dropped 12 bases, with 18 bases sitting between them. Per germline, CDR1 DFQATT and CDR2 SNEGSKA (reference sequence). The CDR3 extends over 12 amino acids. Written as DNA, the CDR3 is TGCAGTGCCCGCGGACAAAATCCCAGCCAGCATTTT. It yields the protein CSARGQNPSQHF.

The chain joins TRBV11-2 to TRBJ2-7, with D perhaps matching TRBD1 or TRBD2 (6 bases each). V gave up 7 bases and J gave up 0 bases, with 10 bases separating them. The CDR3 covers 13 residues. The V gene's germline CDR1 is SGHAT and CDR2 FQNNGV. CDR3 protein: CASNREDSYEQYF. DNA of the CDR3: TGTGCCAGCAACAGGGAGGACTCCTACGAGCAGTACTTC.

V is TRBV25-1 and J is TRBJ1-2; D is unclear. Trimming took off 4 bases at V and 4 bases at J, with 16 bases between the two ends. The CDR3 length is 15 residues. Germline CDR1 MGHDK, CDR2 SYGVNS. CDR3 region: CASSATGSLPYGYTF. As DNA, the CDR3 is TGTGCCAGCAGTGCTACCGGGTCCCTCCCCTATGGCTACACCTTC.

Remarks on this clonotype: Given a much more abundant clone one base away, this may be a read error. This rearrangement joins TRBV5-1 to TRBJ2-1; D gene ambiguous. CDR3 length: 15 amino acids. Per the germline V gene, CDR1 is SGHRS and CDR2 is YFSETQ. Trimming stripped 5 bases from V and 8 bases from J, with 20 bases between. The CDR3 nucleotides are TGCGCCAGCAGATTTGCAGGTCCGGGTGCTGATGAGCAGTTCTTC. This sequence encodes CASRFAGPGADEQFF.

The V call is TRBV20-1, the J call TRBJ2-3; no firm D call. Germline V gene lookup returns CDR1 DFQATT and CDR2 SNEGSKA (reference sequence). CDR3 length: 14 residues. Between the trimmed V and J ends, which lost 6 bases and 1 base, there was a span of 14 bases. CDR3 protein: CSALPFGGTDTQYF. The CDR3 DNA is TGCAGTGCCTTGCCCTTCGGAGGCACAGATACGCAGTATTTT.

The chain links TRBV5-1 to TRBJ1-3, with TRBD1 matching over 8 bases. V was clipped by 4 bases and J by 4 bases; unmatched bases: 16. Germline V gene data show CDR1 as SGHRS and CDR2 as YFSETQ. The CDR3 runs to 18 residues. CDR3 amino acids: CASSRLALGQGLGNTIYF. CDR3 in DNA: TGCGCCAGCAGCCGATTGGCCCTCGGACAGGGCCTCGGAAACACCATATATTTT.

In its sample, this clonotype was seen a few times. This sequence joins TRBV5-1 and TRBJ2-1; 11 positions agree with TRBD2. The ends lost 3 bases at V and 0 bases at J; junction bases unmatched: 2. The CDR3 runs 16 residues. Germline CDR1 is SGHRS and CDR2 is YFSETQ. In nucleotides, the CDR3 is TGCGCCAGCAGCTCGGGACTAGCGGACTCCTACAATGAGCAGTTCTTC. It is translated as CASSSGLADSYNEQFF. The variable domain in full, completed from reference TRBV5-1 and TRBJ2-1, reads KAGVTQTPRYLIKTRGQQVTLSCSPISGHRSVSWYQQTPGQGLQFLFEYFSETQRNKGNFPGRFSGRQFSNSRSEMNVSTLELGDSALYLCASSSGLADSYNEQFFGPGTRLTVL.

This clonotype has only a few counts. The J gene is TRBJ2-1, the V gene TRBV14, with D maybe TRBD1 (7 bases). The CDR3 sequence is 13 residues long. Trimming left V 0 bases short and J 13 bases short, with 13 bases between. Germline loops: CDR1 SGHDN, CDR2 FVKESK. In DNA form, the CDR3 reads TGTGCCAGCAGCCAAGAGAGGCAGGGGGGACAGTTCTTC. It codes for CASSQERQGGQFF.

This chain links TRBV3-1 with TRBJ1-2, with 11 bases fitting TRBD1. The CDR3 runs to 15 residues. Germline V lookup: CDR1 LGHDT, CDR2 YNNKEL (reference sequence). Trimming removed 6 bases from V and 0 bases from J; junction bases left unmatched: 3. The CDR3 region has the DNA TGTGCCAGCAGTTGGACAGGGGGCGCTAACTATGGCTACACCTTC. It yields the protein CASSWTGGANYGYTF.